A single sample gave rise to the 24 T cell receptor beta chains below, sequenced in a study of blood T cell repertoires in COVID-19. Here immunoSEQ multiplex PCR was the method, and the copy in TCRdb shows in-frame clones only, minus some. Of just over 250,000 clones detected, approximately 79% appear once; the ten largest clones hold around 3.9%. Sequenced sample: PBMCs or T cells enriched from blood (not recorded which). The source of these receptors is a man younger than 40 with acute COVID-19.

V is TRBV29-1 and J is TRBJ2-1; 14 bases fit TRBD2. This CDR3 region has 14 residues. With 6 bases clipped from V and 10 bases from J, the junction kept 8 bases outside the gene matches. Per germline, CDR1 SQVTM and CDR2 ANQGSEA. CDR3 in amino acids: CSVGTSGGRGEQFF. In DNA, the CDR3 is TGCAGCGTAGGGACTAGCGGGGGCCGGGGGGAGCAGTTCTTC.

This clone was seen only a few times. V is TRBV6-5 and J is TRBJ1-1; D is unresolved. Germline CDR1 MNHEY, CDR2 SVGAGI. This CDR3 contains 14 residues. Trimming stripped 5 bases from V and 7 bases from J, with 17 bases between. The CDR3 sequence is CASSHRPYPGEAFF. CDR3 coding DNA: TGTGCCAGCAGTCACCGGCCCTACCCAGGTGAAGCTTTCTTT.

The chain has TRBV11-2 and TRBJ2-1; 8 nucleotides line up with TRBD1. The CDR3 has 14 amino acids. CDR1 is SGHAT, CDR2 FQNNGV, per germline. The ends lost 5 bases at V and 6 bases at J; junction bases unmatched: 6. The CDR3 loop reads CASSLSTGANEQFF. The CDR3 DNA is TGTGCCAGCAGCCTATCGACAGGGGCCAATGAGCAGTTCTTC.

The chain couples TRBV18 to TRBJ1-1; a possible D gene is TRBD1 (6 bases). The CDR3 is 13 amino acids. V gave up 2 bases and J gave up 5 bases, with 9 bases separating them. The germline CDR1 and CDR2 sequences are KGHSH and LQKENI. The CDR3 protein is CASSPEGVTEAFF. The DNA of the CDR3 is TGTGCCAGCTCACCAGAGGGGGTTACTGAAGCTTTCTTT.

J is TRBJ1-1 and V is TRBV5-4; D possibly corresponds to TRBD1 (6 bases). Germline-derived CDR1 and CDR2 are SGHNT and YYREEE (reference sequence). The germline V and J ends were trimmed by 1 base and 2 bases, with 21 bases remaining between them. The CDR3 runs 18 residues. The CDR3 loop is CASSLFTGGLIINTEAFF. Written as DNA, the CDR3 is TGTGCCAGCAGCTTGTTTACGGGGGGCTTAATAATAAACACTGAAGCTTTCTTT.

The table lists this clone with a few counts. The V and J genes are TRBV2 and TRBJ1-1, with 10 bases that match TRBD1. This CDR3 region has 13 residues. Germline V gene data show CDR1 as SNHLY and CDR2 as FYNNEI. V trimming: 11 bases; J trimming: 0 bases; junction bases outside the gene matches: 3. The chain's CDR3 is CAGQGDLNTEAFF. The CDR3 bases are TGTGCCGGACAGGGGGATTTGAACACTGAAGCTTTCTTT.

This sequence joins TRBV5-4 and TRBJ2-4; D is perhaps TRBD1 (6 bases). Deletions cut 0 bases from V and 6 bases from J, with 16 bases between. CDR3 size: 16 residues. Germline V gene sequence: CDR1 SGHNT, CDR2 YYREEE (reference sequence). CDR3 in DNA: TGTGCCAGCAGCTTGGAAGGTTACAGGGCTGGAAACATTCAGTACTTC. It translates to CASSLEGYRAGNIQYF.

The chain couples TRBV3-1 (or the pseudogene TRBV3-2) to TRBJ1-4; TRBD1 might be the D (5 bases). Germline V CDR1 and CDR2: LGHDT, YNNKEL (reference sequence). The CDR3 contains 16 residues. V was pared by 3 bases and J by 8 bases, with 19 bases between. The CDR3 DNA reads TGTGCCAGCAGCCAGCGCGGCGGGGGTATTGGCGAAAAACTGTTTTTT. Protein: CASSQRGGGIGEKLFF.

The CDR3 nucleotides read TGTGCCAGCAGCTTGGCAGAAACTAGCGGGGGATACAATGAGCAGTTCTTC. Translation: CASSLAETSGGYNEQFF. The V and J genes are TRBV5-5 and TRBJ2-1; TRBD2 matches at 11 bases. CDR1 is SGHKS, CDR2 YYEKEE, per germline (reference sequence). The CDR3 is made up of 17 amino acids. The J segment lost 4 bases and the V segment lost 0 bases, leaving 6 bases of the junction unmatched.

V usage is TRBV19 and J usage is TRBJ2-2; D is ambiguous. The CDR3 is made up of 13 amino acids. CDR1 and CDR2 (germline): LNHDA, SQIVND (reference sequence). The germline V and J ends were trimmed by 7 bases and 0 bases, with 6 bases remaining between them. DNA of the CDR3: TGTGCCAGTATATTCGCGAACACCGGGGAGCTGTTTTTT. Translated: CASIFANTGELFF.

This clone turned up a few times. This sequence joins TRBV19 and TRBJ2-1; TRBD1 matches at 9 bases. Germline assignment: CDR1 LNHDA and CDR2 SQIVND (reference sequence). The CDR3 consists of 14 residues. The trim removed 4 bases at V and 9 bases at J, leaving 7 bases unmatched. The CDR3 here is CASSTQGQGGEQFF. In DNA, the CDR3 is TGTGCCAGTAGTACCCAGGGACAGGGTGGTGAGCAGTTCTTC.

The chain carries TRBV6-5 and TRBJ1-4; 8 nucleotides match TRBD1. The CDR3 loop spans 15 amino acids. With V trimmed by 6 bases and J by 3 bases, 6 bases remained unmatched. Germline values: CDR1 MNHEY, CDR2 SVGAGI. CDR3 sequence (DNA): TGTGCCAGCAGAGCCCTGGGACAGGCTAATGAAAAACTGTTTTTT. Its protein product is CASRALGQANEKLFF.

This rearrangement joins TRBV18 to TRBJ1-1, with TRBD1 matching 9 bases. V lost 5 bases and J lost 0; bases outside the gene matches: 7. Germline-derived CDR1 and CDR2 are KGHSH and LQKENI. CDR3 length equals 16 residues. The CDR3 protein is CASSTGTGRMNTEAFF. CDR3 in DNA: TGTGCCAGCTCAACCGGGACAGGGCGTATGAACACTGAAGCTTTCTTT.

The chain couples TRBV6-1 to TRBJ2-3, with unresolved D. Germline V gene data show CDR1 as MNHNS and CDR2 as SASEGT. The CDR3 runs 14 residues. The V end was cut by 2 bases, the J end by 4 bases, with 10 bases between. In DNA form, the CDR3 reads TGTGCCAGCAGTGAAACTGCCTACCCAGATACGCAGTATTTT. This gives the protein CASSETAYPDTQYF.

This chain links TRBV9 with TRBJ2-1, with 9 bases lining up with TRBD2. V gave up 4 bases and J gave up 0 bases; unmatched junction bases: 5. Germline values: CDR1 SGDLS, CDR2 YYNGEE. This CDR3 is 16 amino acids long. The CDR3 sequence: CASSTGLAGSYNEQFF. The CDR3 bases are TGTGCCAGCAGCACGGGACTAGCCGGCTCCTACAATGAGCAGTTCTTC. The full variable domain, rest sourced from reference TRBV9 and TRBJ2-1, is DSGVTQTPKHLITATGQRVTLRCSPRSGDLSVYWYQQSLDQGLQFLIQYYNGEERAKGNILERFSAQQFPDLHSELNLSSLELGDSALYFCASSTGLAGSYNEQFFGPGTRLTVL.

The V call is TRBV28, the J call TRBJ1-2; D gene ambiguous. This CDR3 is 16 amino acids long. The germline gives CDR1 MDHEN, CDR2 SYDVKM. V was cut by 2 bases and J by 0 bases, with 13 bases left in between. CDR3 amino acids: CASSLATEIPNYGYTF. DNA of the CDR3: TGTGCCAGCAGTTTAGCTACAGAAATTCCTAACTATGGCTACACCTTC.

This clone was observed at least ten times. Here the CDR3 reads CAVRGGGNQPQHF. The CDR3 DNA reads as TGTGCCGTCAGGGGCGGCGGCAATCAGCCCCAGCATTTT. V is TRBV6-4 and J is TRBJ1-5, with D maybe TRBD1 (6 bases). This CDR3 has 13 residues. The V end was cut by 11 bases, the J end by 2 bases, with 13 bases between. CDR1 MRHNA and CDR2 SNTAGT come from the germline V gene.

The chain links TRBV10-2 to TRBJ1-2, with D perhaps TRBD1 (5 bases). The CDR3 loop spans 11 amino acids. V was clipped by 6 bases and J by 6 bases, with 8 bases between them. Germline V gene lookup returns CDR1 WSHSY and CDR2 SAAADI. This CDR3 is CASRGRDGYTF. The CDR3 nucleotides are TGCGCCAGCAGGGGCAGGGATGGCTACACCTTC.

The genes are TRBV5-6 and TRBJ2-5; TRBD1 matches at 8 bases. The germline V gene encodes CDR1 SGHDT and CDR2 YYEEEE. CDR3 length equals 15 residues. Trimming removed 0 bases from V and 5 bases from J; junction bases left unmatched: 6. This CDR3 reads CASSLAGQGGETQYF. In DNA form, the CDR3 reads TGTGCCAGCAGCTTGGCCGGACAGGGTGGGGAGACCCAGTACTTC.

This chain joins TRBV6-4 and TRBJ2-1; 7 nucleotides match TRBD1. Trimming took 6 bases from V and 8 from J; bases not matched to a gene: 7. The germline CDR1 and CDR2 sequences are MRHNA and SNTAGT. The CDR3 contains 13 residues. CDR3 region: CASSQGVWDEQFF. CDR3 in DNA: TGTGCCAGCAGCCAGGGGGTGTGGGATGAGCAGTTCTTC.

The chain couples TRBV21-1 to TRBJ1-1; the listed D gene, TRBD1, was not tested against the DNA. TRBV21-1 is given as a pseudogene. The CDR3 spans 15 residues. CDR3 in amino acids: CASSRDRAFGTEAFF. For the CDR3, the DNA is TGTGCCAGCAGCAGGGACAGGGCTTTCGGCACTGAAGCTTTCTTT.

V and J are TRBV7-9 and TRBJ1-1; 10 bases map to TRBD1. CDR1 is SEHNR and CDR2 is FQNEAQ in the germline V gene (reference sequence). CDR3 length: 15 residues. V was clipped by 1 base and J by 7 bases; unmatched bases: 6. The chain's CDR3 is CASSLEGQGSVEAFF. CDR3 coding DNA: TGTGCCAGCAGCTTAGAGGGACAGGGGAGTGTTGAAGCTTTCTTT.

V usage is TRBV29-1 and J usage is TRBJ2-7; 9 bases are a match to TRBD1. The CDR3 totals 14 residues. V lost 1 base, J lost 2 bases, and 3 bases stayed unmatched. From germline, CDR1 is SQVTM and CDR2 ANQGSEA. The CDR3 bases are TGCAGCGTTGAAGGACAGGGGGTAACCTACGAGCAGTACGTC. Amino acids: CSVEGQGVTYEQYV.

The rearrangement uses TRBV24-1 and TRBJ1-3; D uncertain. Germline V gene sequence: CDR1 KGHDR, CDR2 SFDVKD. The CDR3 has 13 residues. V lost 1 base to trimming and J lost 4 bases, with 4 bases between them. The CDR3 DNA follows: TGTGCCACCAGTGATTTAAGCGGAAACACCATATATTTT. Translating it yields CATSDLSGNTIYF.